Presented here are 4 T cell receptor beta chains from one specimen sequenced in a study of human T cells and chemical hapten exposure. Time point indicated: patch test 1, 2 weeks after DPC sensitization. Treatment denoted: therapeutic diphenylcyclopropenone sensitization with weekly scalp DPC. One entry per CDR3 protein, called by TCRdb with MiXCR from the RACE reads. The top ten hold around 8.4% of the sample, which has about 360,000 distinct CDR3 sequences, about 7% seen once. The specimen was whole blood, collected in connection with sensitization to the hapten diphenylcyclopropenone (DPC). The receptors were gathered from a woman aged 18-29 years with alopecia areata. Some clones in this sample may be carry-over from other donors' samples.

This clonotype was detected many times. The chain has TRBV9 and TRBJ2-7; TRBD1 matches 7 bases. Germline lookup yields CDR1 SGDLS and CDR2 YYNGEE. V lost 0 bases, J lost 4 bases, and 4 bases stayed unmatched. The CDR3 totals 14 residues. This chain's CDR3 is CASSVGDRAYEQYF. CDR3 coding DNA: TGTGCCAGCAGCGTAGGGGACAGAGCGTACGAGCAGTACTTC.

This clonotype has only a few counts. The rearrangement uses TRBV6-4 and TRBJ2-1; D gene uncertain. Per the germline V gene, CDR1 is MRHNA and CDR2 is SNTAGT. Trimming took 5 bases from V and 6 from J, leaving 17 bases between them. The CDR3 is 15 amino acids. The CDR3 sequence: CASSQPEEFGNEQFF. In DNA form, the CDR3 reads TGTGCCAGCAGTCAACCAGAGGAGTTTGGCAATGAGCAGTTCTTC.

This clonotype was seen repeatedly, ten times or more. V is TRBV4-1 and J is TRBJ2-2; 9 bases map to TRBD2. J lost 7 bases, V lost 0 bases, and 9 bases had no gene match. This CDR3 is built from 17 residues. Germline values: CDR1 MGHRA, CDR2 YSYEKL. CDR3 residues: CASSQDTASGVNGELFF. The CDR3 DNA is TGCGCCAGCAGCCAAGATACGGCTAGCGGGGTAAACGGGGAGCTGTTTTTT.

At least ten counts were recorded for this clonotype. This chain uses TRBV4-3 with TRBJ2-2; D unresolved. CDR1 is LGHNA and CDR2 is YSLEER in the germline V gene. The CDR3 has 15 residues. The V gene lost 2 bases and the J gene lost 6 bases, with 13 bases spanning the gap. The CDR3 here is CASSQTPPPAGELFF. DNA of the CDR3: TGCGCCAGCAGCCAAACACCCCCACCCGCCGGGGAGCTGTTTTTT.